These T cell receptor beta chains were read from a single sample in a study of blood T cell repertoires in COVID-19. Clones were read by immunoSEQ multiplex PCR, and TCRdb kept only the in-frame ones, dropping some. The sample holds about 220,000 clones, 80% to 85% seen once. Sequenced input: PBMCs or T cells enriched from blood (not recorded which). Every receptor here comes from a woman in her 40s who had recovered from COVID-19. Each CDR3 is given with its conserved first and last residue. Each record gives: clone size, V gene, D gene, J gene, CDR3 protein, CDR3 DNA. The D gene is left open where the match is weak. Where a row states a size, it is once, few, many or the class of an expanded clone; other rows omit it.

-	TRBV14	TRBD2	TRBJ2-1	CASSQDTRGSGRGDEQFF	TGTGCCAGCAGCCAAGATACGAGGGGAAGCGGGAGGGGTGATGAGCAGTTCTTC
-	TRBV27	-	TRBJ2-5	CASSPYIRSQETQYF	TGTGCCAGCAGCCCATACATCCGTTCGCAAGAGACCCAGTACTTC
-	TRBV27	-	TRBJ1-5	CASSRTRGAFYSNQPQHF	TGTGCCAGCAGCAGGACCCGTGGGGCTTTTTATAGCAATCAGCCCCAGCATTTT
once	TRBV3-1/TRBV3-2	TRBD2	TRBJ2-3	CASSQGLAGEGTQYF	TGTGCCAGCAGCCAAGGACTAGCGGGAGAGGGTACGCAGTATTTT
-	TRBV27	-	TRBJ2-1	CASTKPGLGSYNEQFF	TGTGCCAGCACCAAACCGGGACTGGGCTCCTACAATGAGCAGTTCTTC
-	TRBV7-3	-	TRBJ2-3	CASSTRGRDTQYF	TGTGCCAGCAGCACCAGGGGGAGGGATACGCAGTATTTT
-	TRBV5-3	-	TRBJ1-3	CARSATDSTSGNTIYF	TGTGCCAGAAGCGCGACAGACAGTACCTCTGGAAACACCATATATTTT
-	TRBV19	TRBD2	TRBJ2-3	CASEVSGRGTDTQYF	TGTGCCAGTGAAGTTAGCGGGAGAGGCACAGATACGCAGTATTTT
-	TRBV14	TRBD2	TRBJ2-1	CASSMSGRGAYNEQFF	TGTGCCAGCAGCATGAGCGGGAGAGGGGCCTACAATGAGCAGTTCTTC
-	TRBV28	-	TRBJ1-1	CASRWQGYTEAFF	TGTGCCAGCCGGTGGCAGGGGTACACTGAAGCTTTCTTT
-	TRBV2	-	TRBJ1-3	CASSTEVAGNTIYF	TGTGCCAGCAGCACAGAAGTAGCTGGAAACACCATATATTTT
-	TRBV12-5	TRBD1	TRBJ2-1	CASGLVPDRGNNEQFF	TGTGCTAGTGGTTTGGTACCGGACAGGGGGAACAATGAGCAGTTCTTC
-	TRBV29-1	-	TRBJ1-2	CSVEAGADGYTF	TGCAGCGTTGAGGCAGGGGCTGATGGCTACACCTTC